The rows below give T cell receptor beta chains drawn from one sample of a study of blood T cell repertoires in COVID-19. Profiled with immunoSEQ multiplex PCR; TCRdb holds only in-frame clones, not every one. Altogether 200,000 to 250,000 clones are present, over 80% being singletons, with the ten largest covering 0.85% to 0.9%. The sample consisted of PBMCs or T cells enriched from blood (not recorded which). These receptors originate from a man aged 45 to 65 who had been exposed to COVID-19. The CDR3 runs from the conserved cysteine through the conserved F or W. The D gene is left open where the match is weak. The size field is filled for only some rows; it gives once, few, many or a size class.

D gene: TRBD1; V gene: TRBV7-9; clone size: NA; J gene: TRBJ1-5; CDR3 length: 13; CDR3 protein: CASSWTGGQPQHF; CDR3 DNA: TGTGCCAGCAGCTGGACAGGGGGTCAGCCCCAGCATTTT
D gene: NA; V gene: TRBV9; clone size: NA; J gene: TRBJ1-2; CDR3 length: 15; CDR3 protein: CASSVDGRPRYGYTF; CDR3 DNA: TGTGCCAGCAGCGTAGACGGCAGGCCCCGCTATGGCTACACCTTC
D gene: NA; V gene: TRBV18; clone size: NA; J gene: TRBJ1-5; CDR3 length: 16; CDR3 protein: CASSPVGGYSNQPQHF; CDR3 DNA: TGTGCCAGCTCACCAGTCGGGGGATATAGCAATCAGCCCCAGCATTTT
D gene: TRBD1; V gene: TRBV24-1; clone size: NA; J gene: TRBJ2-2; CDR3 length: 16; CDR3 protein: CATSDLQGDITGELFF; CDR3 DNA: TGTGCCACCAGTGATTTGCAGGGGGACATAACCGGGGAGCTGTTTTTT
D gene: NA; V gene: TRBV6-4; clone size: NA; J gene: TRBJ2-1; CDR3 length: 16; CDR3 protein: CASSVIADSSYNEQFF; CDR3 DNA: TGTGCCAGCAGTGTAATAGCGGATAGCTCCTACAATGAGCAGTTCTTC
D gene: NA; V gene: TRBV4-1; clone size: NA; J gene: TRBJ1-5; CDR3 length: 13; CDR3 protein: CASSQDPLQPQHF; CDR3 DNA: TGCGCCAGCAGCCAAGATCCCCTTCAGCCCCAGCATTTT
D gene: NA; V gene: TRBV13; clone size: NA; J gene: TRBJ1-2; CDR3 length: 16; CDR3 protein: CASSPTGQIQNYGYTF; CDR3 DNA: TGTGCCAGCAGCCCCACCGGACAGATTCAAAACTATGGCTACACCTTC
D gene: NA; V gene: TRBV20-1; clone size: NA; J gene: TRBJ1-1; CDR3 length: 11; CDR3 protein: CSAPVNTEAFF; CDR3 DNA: TGCAGTGCTCCAGTTAACACTGAAGCTTTCTTT
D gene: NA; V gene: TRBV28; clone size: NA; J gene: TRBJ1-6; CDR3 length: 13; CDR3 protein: CASTGGFNSPLHF; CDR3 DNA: TGTGCCAGCACTGGAGGGTTTAATTCACCCCTCCACTTT
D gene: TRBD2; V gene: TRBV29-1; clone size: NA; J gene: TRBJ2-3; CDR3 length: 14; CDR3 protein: CSARQTGSGGTQYF; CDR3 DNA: TGCAGCGCCCGACAGACCGGTAGCGGGGGTACGCAGTATTTT
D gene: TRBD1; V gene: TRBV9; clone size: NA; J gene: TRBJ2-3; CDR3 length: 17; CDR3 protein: CASSVDVGQGSGDTQYF; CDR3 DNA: TGTGCCAGCAGCGTAGATGTGGGACAGGGGTCAGGGGATACGCAGTATTTT
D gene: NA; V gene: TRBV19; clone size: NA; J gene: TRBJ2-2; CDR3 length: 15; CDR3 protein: CASSMERSSAGELFF; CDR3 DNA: TGTGCCAGTAGTATGGAGCGGAGTAGTGCCGGGGAGCTGTTTTTT
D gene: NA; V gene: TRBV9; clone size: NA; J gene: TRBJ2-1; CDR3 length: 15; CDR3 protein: CASSVEGTSYNEQFF; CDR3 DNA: TGTGCCAGCAGCGTAGAAGGGACTTCCTACAATGAGCAGTTCTTC
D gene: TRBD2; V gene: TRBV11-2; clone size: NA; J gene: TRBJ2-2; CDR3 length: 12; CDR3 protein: CARWGGTGELFF; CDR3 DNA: TGTGCACGGTGGGGGGGCACCGGGGAGCTGTTTTTT
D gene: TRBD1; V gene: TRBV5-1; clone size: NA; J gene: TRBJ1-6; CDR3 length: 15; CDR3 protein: CASSPDRGDNSPLHF; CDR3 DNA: TGCGCCAGCAGCCCGGACAGGGGAGATAATTCACCCCTCCACTTT
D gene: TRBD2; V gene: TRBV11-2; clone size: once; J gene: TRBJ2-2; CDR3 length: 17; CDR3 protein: CASSQLAGGPVPGELFF; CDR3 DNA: TGTGCCAGCAGCCAATTAGCGGGAGGGCCTGTTCCCGGGGAGCTGTTTTTT
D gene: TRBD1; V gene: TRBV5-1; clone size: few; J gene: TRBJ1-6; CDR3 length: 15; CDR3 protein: CASSTDRGRRSPLHF; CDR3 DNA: TGCGCCAGCAGCACTGACAGGGGGCGTCGTTCACCCCTCCACTTT
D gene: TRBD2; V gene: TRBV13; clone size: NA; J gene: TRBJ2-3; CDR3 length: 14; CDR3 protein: CASSSGLNTDTQYF; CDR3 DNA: TGTGCCAGCAGTTCGGGACTAAACACAGATACGCAGTATTTT
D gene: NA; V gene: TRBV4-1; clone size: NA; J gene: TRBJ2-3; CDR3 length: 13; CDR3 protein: CASSLRGTDTQYF; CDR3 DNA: TGCGCCAGCAGCCTCAGAGGGACAGATACGCAGTATTTT
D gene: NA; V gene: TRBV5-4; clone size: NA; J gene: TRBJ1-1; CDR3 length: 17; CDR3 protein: CASSLPGGGRLNTEAFF; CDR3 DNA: TGTGCCAGCAGCTTGCCGGGGGGTGGCAGACTGAACACTGAAGCTTTCTTT
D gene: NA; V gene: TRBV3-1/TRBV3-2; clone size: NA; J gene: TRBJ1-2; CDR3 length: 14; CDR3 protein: CASSRTGSPYGYTF; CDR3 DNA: TGTGCCAGCAGCCGAACTGGGAGCCCCTATGGCTACACCTTC
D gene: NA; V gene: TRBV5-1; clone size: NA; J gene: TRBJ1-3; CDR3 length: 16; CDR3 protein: CASSLGQGFWGNTIYF; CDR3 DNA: TGCGCCAGCAGCTTGGGGCAGGGCTTTTGGGGAAACACCATATATTTT
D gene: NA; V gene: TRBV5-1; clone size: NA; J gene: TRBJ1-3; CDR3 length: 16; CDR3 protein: CASSWAGVESGNTIYF; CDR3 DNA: TGCGCCAGCAGCTGGGCGGGTGTCGAGTCTGGAAACACCATATATTTT
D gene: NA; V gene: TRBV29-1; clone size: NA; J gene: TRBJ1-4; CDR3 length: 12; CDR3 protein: CSVAGVAEKLFF; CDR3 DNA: TGCAGCGTTGCGGGGGTGGCTGAAAAACTGTTTTTT
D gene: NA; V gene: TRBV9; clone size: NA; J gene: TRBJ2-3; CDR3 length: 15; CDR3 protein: CASSSTGPSTDTQYF; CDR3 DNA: TGTGCCAGCAGCAGCACAGGGCCTAGCACAGATACGCAGTATTTT
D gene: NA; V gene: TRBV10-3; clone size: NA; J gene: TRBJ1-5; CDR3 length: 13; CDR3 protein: CAISVEDNQPQHF; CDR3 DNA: TGTGCCATCAGTGTGGAGGACAATCAGCCCCAGCATTTT
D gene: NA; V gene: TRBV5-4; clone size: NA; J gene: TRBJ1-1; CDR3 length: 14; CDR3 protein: CASSFPGQNTEAFF; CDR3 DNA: TGTGCCAGCAGCTTTCCGGGACAGAACACTGAAGCTTTCTTT
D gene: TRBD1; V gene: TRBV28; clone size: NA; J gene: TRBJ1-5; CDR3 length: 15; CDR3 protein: CASSWRTGKNQPQHF; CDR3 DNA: TGTGCCAGCAGTTGGAGGACAGGGAAGAATCAGCCCCAGCATTTT
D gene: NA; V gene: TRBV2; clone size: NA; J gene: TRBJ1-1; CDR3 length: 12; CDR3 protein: CASRVREREAFF; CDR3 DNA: TGTGCCAGCAGGGTACGGGAGAGGGAAGCTTTCTTT
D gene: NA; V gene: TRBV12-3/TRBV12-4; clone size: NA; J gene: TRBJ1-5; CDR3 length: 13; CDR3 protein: CASSLPGYQPQHF; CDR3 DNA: TGTGCCAGCAGCCTGCCAGGGTATCAGCCCCAGCATTTT
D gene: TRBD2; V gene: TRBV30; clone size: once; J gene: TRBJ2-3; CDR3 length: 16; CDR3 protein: CAWSVIGGGLTDTQYF; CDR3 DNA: TGTGCCTGGAGTGTTATAGGCGGGGGGCTCACAGATACGCAGTATTTT
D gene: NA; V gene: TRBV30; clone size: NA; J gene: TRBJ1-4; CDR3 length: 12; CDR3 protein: CAARGLGEKLFF; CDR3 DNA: TGTGCCGCCAGGGGATTAGGGGAAAAACTGTTTTTT
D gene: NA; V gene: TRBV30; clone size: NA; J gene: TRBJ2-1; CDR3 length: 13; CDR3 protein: CAWSVTSYNEQFF; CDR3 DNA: TGTGCCTGGAGTGTTACCAGTTACAATGAGCAGTTCTTC
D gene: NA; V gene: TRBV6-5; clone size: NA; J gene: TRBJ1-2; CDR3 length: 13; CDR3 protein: CASSSQLVYGYTF; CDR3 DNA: TGTGCCAGCAGTTCCCAATTAGTCTATGGCTACACCTTC
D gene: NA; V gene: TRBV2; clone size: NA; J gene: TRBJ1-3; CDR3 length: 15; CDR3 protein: CASSAIEFSGNTIYF; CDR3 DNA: TGTGCCAGCAGCGCTATCGAGTTCTCTGGAAACACCATATATTTT
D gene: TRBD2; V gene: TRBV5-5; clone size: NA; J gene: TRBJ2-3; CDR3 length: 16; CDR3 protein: CASSSGLAGFSDTQYF; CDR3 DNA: TGTGCCAGCAGCTCCGGACTAGCGGGATTTTCAGATACGCAGTATTTT
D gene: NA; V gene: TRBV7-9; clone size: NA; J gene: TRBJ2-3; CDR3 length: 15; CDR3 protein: CASSPPGVSTDTQYF; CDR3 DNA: TGTGCCAGCAGCCCCCCGGGGGTCAGCACAGATACGCAGTATTTT
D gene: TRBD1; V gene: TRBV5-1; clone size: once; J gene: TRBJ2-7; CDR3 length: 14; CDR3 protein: CASSYGGQDYEQYF; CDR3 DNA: TGCGCCAGCAGCTATGGGGGACAGGACTACGAGCAGTACTTC
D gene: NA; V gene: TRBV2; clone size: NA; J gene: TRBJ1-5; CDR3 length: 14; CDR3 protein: CASRATISDQPQHF; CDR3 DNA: TGTGCCAGCAGGGCGACAATCTCCGATCAGCCCCAGCATTTT
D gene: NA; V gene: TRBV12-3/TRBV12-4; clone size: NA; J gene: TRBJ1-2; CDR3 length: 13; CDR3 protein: CASSYDSVYGYTF; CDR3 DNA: TGTGCCAGCAGCTACGACAGCGTCTATGGCTACACCTTC
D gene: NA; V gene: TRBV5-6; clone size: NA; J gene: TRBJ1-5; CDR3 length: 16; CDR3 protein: CASSLLGATSNQPQHF; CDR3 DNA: TGTGCCAGCAGCTTGTTAGGGGCCACTAGCAATCAGCCCCAGCATTTT
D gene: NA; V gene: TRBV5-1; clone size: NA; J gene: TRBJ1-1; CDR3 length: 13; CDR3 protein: CASSLAGFTEAFF; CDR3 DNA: TGCGCCAGCAGCTTGGCAGGCTTTACTGAAGCTTTCTTT